This TCR beta chain appears in the sequencing data of a study of T cells after yellow fever vaccination. Study-wide results and limits: Abundant contaminating clonotypes from the bulk population could appear in FACS-sorted repertoires.

This clonotype was observed at least ten times. No antigen is known for it. The CDR3 length is 14 residues. Germline V gene sequence: CDR1 ENHRY, CDR2 SYGVKD. V lost 2 bases, J lost 3 bases, and 8 bases lay in between. MiXCR was run by TCRdb on the 5' RACE reads, yielding one entry per CDR3 protein. This sample has approximately 600,000 distinct CDR3 sequences; roughly an eighth occur once, and the top ten carry 14% to 15%. This sequence was found in a man aged 25 to 40 who received the YFV17D yellow fever vaccine. This rearrangement joins TRBV10-3 to TRBJ1-5; no definite D call. Sequencing was performed on PBMCs, taken on the day of the yellow fever booster vaccination. The CDR3 is CAISETADNQPQHF. As DNA, the CDR3 is TGTGCCATCAGTGAGACCGCGGACAATCAGCCCCAGCATTTT.